The T cell receptor (beta chain) under discussion was sequenced for a study of CD8 T cells in Susac syndrome (dated by TCRdb to the late 2010s). As for the study more broadly: Among the sequenced Susac syndrome patients, six had clinically active disease and roughly 8 were in clinical remission. At the time of blood withdrawal, Susac syndrome patients were either therapy-naive, taking corticosteroids (with some also receiving IVIg), or on IVIg alone. Whether CD8+ T cell activation and differentiation in Susac syndrome was antigen driven was tested using repertoire sequencing. Results and caveats for the whole study, not just this receptor: In the CD4+ T cell repertoire of Susac syndrome patients, clonal expansion was not detected. The TCR sequencing and HLA analysis was acknowledged to have included a relatively small number of individuals.

RNA was extracted using the RNeasy kit, and roughly 0.5 to 1 ug of the RNA was reverse transcribed with random hexamers. The immunoSEQ multiplex PCR assay, which covers 54 Vbeta and 13 Jbeta segments, was used to amplify TCR beta CDR3 regions. PCR amplification bias was corrected using a synthetic template baseline for primer optimization and computational correction. Under the source paper's analysis protocol: Reads were annotated to V, D and J genes according to IMGT and were analyzed with immunoSEQ Analyzer, with only productive sequences retained. Clonality was calculated as one minus the Shannon entropy normalized by log2 of the number of productive unique sequences. Public and private clones were assessed among the 100 most prevalent clones of each patient and control. Clones were defined as Susac-specific if absent from the healthy and MS cohorts, from around 1,000 published viral clones and from other ImmuneACCESS disease sequences. TCRdb itself trimmed the public reads at Q25 with fastp, ran MiXCR and retained productive beta chains. Duplicate CDR3 protein sequences are folded into a single record with the most common DNA and genes. TCRdb, not the authors, supplied the V and J calls. For this sample the table gives approximately 190,000 distinct CDR3 sequences, of which almost 96% were detected only once. The top ten hold approximately 0.1% of the sample.

High-throughput TCR beta sequencing profiled peripheral blood CD8+ and CD4+ T cells from healthy donors, Susac syndrome patients and multiple sclerosis patients. Recently defined diagnostic criteria for definite or probable disease were met by the Susac syndrome patients. Bulk CD8+ and CD4+ T cells were purified magnetically by negative isolation, whereas CD8+ TEMRA cells were enriched by FACS. Blood was drawn into EDTA tubes, processed within 24 hours, and PBMCs were isolated by density gradient centrifugation. PBMCs destined for TCR sequencing were cryopreserved in liquid nitrogen and later thawed in a 37 °C water bath. The sorted or isolated CD4+, CD8+ and CD8+ TEMRA cells had a purity of 90% or higher. Counted from cysteine to phenylalanine, this CDR3 has 13 amino acids. Only CDR3 DNA remains: 39 bases, in frame from the first base. The germline V gene sets CDR1 to SNHLY and CDR2 to FYNNEI. The junction carries 14 bases between V and J, which are trimmed by 7 bases and 6 bases respectively.

Notes on this clonotype: What this receptor recognizes is not known. Base quality data are lacking; no much larger clone is found one base away.

This TCR was recovered from a human donor with Susac syndrome. Sequenced material: CD4+ T cells from PBMCs. The rearranged segments are TRBV2 and TRBJ2-3; tentative D gene TRBD2, with 6 bases matching. The CDR3 region has the sequence CASTFGGVDTQYF. The DNA sequence is given as TGTGCCAGCACCTTTGGCGGGGTGGATACGCAGTATTTT.